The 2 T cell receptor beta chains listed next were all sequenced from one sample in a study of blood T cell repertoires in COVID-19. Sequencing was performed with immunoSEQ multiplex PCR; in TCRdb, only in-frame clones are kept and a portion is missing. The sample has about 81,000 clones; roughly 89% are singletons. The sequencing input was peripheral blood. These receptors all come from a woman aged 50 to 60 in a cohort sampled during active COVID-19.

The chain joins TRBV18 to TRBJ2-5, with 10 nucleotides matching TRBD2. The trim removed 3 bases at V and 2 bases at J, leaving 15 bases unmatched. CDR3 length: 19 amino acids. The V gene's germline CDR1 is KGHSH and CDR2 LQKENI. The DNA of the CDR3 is TGTGCCAGCTCACCGTCAGGAGCGGGAGGGCGGTTTTCTCAAGAGACCCAGTACTTC. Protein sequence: CASSPSGAGGRFSQETQYF.

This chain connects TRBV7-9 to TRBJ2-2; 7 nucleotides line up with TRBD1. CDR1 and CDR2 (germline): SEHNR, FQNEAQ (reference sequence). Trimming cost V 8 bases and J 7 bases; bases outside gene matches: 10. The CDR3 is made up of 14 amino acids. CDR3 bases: TGTGCCAGCCAAGGGACAGAAACATACGGGGAGCTGTTTTTT. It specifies CASQGTETYGELFF.